Below are 31 T cell receptor beta chains sequenced from a single sample in a study of early T cells in non-severe SARS-CoV-2 infection. TCRdb re-called the 5' RACE reads with MiXCR, one entry per CDR3 protein. The sample gives 87,000 or so distinct CDR3 sequences, roughly 12% of which show up once; over 6.5% is in the top ten. The sample comprised whole blood. The receptors here all came from an adult who was a healthcare worker with PCR-confirmed SARS-CoV-2 infection or an uninfected control (not recorded which).

The chain has TRBV9 and TRBJ2-1; 12 bases align to TRBD2. Trimming took 0 bases from V and 7 from J; bases not matched to a gene: 2. The CDR3 runs to 15 residues. Per the germline V gene, CDR1 is SGDLS and CDR2 is YYNGEE. For the CDR3, the DNA is TGTGCCAGCAGCGTAGAACTAGCGGGAGGAAATGAGCAGTTCTTC. Its translation: CASSVELAGGNEQFF.

This clonotype occurred a few times. The chain is built from TRBV7-9 and TRBJ2-7; D gene ambiguous. Germline-derived CDR1 and CDR2 are SEHNR and FQNEAQ (reference sequence). Trimming shortened V by 5 bases and J by 1 base, and 12 bases separated the two germline ends. The CDR3 length is 14 residues. CDR3 bases: TGTGCCAGCAGCAGTGTACGGGCATCCTACGAGCAGTACTTC. This sequence encodes CASSSVRASYEQYF. The full variable domain, rest sourced from reference TRBV7-9 and TRBJ2-7, is DTGVSQNPRHKITKRGQNVTFRCDPISEHNRLYWYRQTLGQGPEFLTYFQNEAQLEKSRLLSDRFSAERPKGSFSTLEIQRTEQGDSAMYLCASSSVRASYEQYFGPGTRLTVT.

This chain connects TRBV5-1 to TRBJ2-3, with D uncertain. This CDR3 region has 15 residues. The V gene's germline CDR1 is SGHRS and CDR2 YFSETQ. V lost 1 base and J lost 2, with 11 bases in between. The CDR3 is CASSLIELTTDTQYF. The DNA for the CDR3 is TGCGCCAGCAGCTTGATCGAGTTGACCACAGATACGCAGTATTTT.

The rearrangement links TRBV7-9 to TRBJ2-2; D is possibly TRBD2 (5 bases). There are 15 residues in the CDR3. Germline V lookup: CDR1 SEHNR, CDR2 FQNEAQ (reference sequence). Between the trimmed V and J ends, which lost 0 bases and 7 bases, there was a span of 12 bases. The CDR3 DNA is TGTGCCAGCAGCTTAGCCGGGGATGTGAACGGGGAGCTGTTTTTT. Its protein is CASSLAGDVNGELFF.

The chain recombines TRBV27 with TRBJ2-4; possible D gene TRBD1, 5 bases. Looked up from germline, CDR1 is MNHEY and CDR2 is SMNVEV (reference sequence). CDR3 length: 16 residues. The V end lost 4 bases, the J end lost 0 bases, and 13 bases lay between the germline ends. This CDR3 reads CASSSWGILAKNIQYF. The CDR3 nucleotides are TGTGCCAGCAGTTCCTGGGGCATACTAGCCAAAAACATTCAGTACTTC.

Worth noting for this clonotype: Lacking the conserved final phenylalanine or tryptophan, this CDR3 likely reflects a read error. CDR3 region: CATSRVAGSYEQYI. In nucleotides, the CDR3 is TGTGCCACCAGCAGAGTTGCGGGTTCCTACGAGCAGTACATC. V usage is TRBV15 and J usage is TRBJ2-7; TRBD2 might be the D (5 bases). V was clipped by 1 base and J by 1 base, with 8 bases between them. This CDR3 is built from 14 residues. In germline, CDR1 is LNHNV, CDR2 YYDKDF (reference sequence).

This clonotype came up a few times. The J gene is TRBJ2-1, the V gene TRBV5-1; a possible D gene is TRBD1 (5 bases). This CDR3 is 15 amino acids long. Germline V gene lookup returns CDR1 SGHRS and CDR2 YFSETQ. Trimming removed 0 bases from V and 1 base from J, with 8 bases in between. The CDR3 region is CASSLGQLSYNEQFF. DNA of the CDR3: TGCGCCAGCAGCTTGGGACAGCTTTCCTACAATGAGCAGTTCTTC.

The V gene is TRBV20-1, the J gene TRBJ2-1; 9 bases are shared with TRBD2. The CDR3 loop spans 15 amino acids. Germline CDR1 reads DFQATT; CDR2 reads SNEGSKA (reference sequence). J lost 5 bases, V lost 1 base, and 6 bases had no gene match. The CDR3 nucleotides are TGCAGTGCTAGAGGCCTAGCGGGATCCCACAATGAGCAGTTCTTC. Protein product: CSARGLAGSHNEQFF.

The sample holds many counts of this clonotype. The chain recombines TRBV7-3 with TRBJ1-1; D gene ambiguous. This CDR3 spans 13 amino acids. CDR1 is SGHTA and CDR2 is FQGTGA in the germline V gene. Trimming cost V 5 bases and J 3 bases, with 10 bases left between them. The CDR3 reads CASSLQADTEAFF. As DNA, the CDR3 is TGTGCCAGCAGCCTCCAGGCAGACACTGAAGCTTTCTTT.

The V and J genes are TRBV5-1 and TRBJ2-5; 9 positions agree with TRBD1. The J segment lost 2 bases and the V segment lost 3 bases, leaving 5 bases of the junction unmatched. Germline-derived CDR1 and CDR2 are SGHRS and YFSETQ. The CDR3 consists of 15 residues. The CDR3 DNA is TGCGCCAGCAGCTGGGGACAGGGAGGACAAGAGACCCAGTACTTC. Its protein product is CASSWGQGGQETQYF.

Note on this clonotype: A single base separates this from a much larger clone, so it may be a read error. The rearrangement joins TRBV5-1 to TRBJ2-7, with TRBD1 identical over 12 bases. The CDR3 consists of 15 residues. Per the germline V gene, CDR1 is SGHRS and CDR2 is YFSETQ. This CDR3 is CASRPGTGGFYEHYF. The CDR3, as DNA: TGCGCCAGCAGACCCGGGACAGGGGGCTTCTACGAGCATTACTTC.

In this sample, this clonotype turned up a few times. This rearrangement joins TRBV12-3 or TRBV12-4 to TRBJ1-1; D ambiguous. This CDR3 is 14 amino acids long. Trimming left V 4 bases short and J 0 bases short, with 9 bases between. This CDR3 reads CASSSRRMNTEAFF. The DNA for the CDR3 is TGTGCCAGCAGTTCAAGGAGGATGAACACTGAAGCTTTCTTT.

The gene calls are TRBV15 and TRBJ2-1; D gene ambiguous. V lost 1 base to trimming and J lost 2 bases, with 3 bases between them. Germline V gives CDR1 LNHNV, CDR2 YYDKDF (reference sequence). CDR3 length: 13 amino acids. The CDR3 nucleotides read TGTGCCACCAGCAGAGGTGCCTACAATGAGCAGTTCTTC. Protein: CATSRGAYNEQFF.

V is TRBV27 and J is TRBJ1-2, with 10 bases that match TRBD1. The junction had 17 bases not matched to a gene; V was cut back by 5 bases and J by 5 bases. The length of the CDR3 is 18 residues. From germline, CDR1 is MNHEY and CDR2 SMNVEV (reference sequence). The CDR3 loop is CASSPGPGQGRNTYGYTF. For the CDR3, the DNA is TGTGCCAGCAGTCCCGGCCCGGGACAGGGGCGGAATACTTATGGCTACACCTTC.

The genes are TRBV11-2 and TRBJ2-7; D is perhaps TRBD2 (6 bases). Trimming stripped 5 bases from V and 6 bases from J, with 14 bases between. Germline CDR1 SGHAT, CDR2 FQNNGV. The CDR3 covers 13 residues. The CDR3 coding sequence is TGTGCCAGCAGCCCCCAGACTAGGTCCGAGCAGTACTTC. Residues: CASSPQTRSEQYF. Using reference TRBV11-2 and TRBJ2-7 for the parts outside the CDR3, the full variable domain is EAGVAQSPRYKIIEKRQSVAFWCNPISGHATLYWYQQILGQGPKLLIQFQNNGVVDDSQLPKDRFSAERLKGVDSTLKIQPAKLEDSAVYLCASSPQTRSEQYFGPGTRLTVT.

As to this clonotype: This may arise from a read error, as a much more abundant clone is one base away. V is TRBV5-5 and J is TRBJ1-1; D may be TRBD1 (5 bases). The CDR3 covers 14 residues. The V gene's germline CDR1 is SGHKS and CDR2 YYEKEE (reference sequence). As DNA, the CDR3 is TGTGCCCGCAGCTTGAGTTTCCAGGGCACTGAAGCTTTCTTT. The encoded protein is CARSLSFQGTEAFF.

The chain couples TRBV9 to TRBJ2-7; 9 bases fit TRBD2. This CDR3 comprises 16 residues. V was clipped by 2 bases and J by 3 bases; unmatched bases: 9. The V gene's germline CDR1 is SGDLS and CDR2 YYNGEE. CDR3 nucleotides: TGTGCCAGCAGCGTCGAGAGAGCGGGAGGACTCTACGAGCAGTACTTC. Its protein is CASSVERAGGLYEQYF. The full variable domain, with the rest looked up from reference TRBV9 and TRBJ2-7, is DSGVTQTPKHLITATGQRVTLRCSPRSGDLSVYWYQQSLDQGLQFLIQYYNGEERAKGNILERFSAQQFPDLHSELNLSSLELGDSALYFCASSVERAGGLYEQYFGPGTRLTVT.

This clonotype is deemed medium-sized. The genes are TRBV6-5 and TRBJ2-7; 7 bases align to TRBD2. Trimming cost V 5 bases and J 3 bases; bases outside gene matches: 1. The CDR3 consists of 12 residues. The germline CDR1 and CDR2 sequences are MNHEY and SVGAGI. Here the CDR3 reads CASSPGGYEQYF. In nucleotides, the CDR3 is TGTGCCAGCAGTCCGGGGGGCTACGAGCAGTACTTC.

The J gene is TRBJ2-7, the V gene TRBV4-3, with TRBD2 identical over 10 bases. Germline V lookup: CDR1 LGHNA, CDR2 YSLEER. The CDR3 loop spans 17 amino acids. Trimming removed 1 base from V and 2 bases from J; junction bases left unmatched: 8. Here the CDR3 DNA reads TGCGCCAGCAGCCAAGGCCCCCTCACTAGCGGGACCTACGAGCAGTACTTC. Its protein is CASSQGPLTSGTYEQYF.

Only a few counts were recorded for this clonotype. The genes are TRBV9 and TRBJ2-3; maybe TRBD2 (5 bases). CDR3 length: 13 residues. With 4 bases removed from V and 2 bases from J, the gap between germline ends came to 8 bases. Germline V gene data show CDR1 as SGDLS and CDR2 as YYNGEE. The CDR3 loop is CASSREPTDTQYF. CDR3 DNA sequence: TGTGCCAGCAGCAGGGAGCCCACAGATACGCAGTATTTT.

This clonotype showed up just a few times. The gene calls are TRBV20-1 and TRBJ1-4, with D tentatively TRBD1 (6 bases). The V end lost 3 bases, the J end lost 1 base, and 12 bases lay between the germline ends. The CDR3 runs to 15 residues. The germline V gene has CDR1 DFQATT and CDR2 SNEGSKA (reference sequence). CDR3 nucleotide sequence: TGCAGTGCTAGCAGGGGTTCCGTAACTAATGAAAAACTGTTTTTT. This sequence encodes CSASRGSVTNEKLFF.

This clonotype was detected a few times. The chain carries TRBV20-1 and TRBJ2-7, with D unclear. The V end was cut by 1 base, the J end by 2 bases, with 9 bases between. The CDR3 is 13 amino acids. Germline V gene sequence: CDR1 DFQATT, CDR2 SNEGSKA (reference sequence). Here the CDR3 reads CSARVQAAYEQYF. The CDR3 region has the DNA TGCAGTGCTAGAGTGCAAGCCGCCTACGAGCAGTACTTC.

This clonotype was seen repeatedly, ten times or more. The chain links TRBV20-1 to TRBJ1-1, with 8 nucleotides matching TRBD1. The CDR3 runs to 13 residues. V dropped 5 bases and J dropped 3; count of bases not matched to a gene: 5. Germline V CDR1 and CDR2: DFQATT, SNEGSKA (reference sequence). CDR3 in amino acids: CSAQTGVDTEAFF. In DNA form, the CDR3 reads TGCAGTGCTCAGACAGGGGTCGACACTGAAGCTTTCTTT.

The V and J genes are TRBV7-3 and TRBJ2-1, with 15 bases matching TRBD2. The CDR3 has 18 amino acids. Germline-derived CDR1 and CDR2 are SGHTA and FQGTGA. After removal of 4 bases from V and 0 bases from J, the junction contained 4 bases not matched to a gene. CDR3 DNA sequence: TGTGCCAGCAGCTCCGGGACTAGCGGGGGGATCTCCTACAATGAGCAGTTCTTC. Protein sequence: CASSSGTSGGISYNEQFF.

This clonotype was seen a handful of times. The V gene is TRBV7-2, the J gene TRBJ2-7, with 7 bases fitting TRBD1. V lost 1 base and J lost 6; bases outside the gene matches: 3. CDR3 length: 13 residues. Germline CDR1 SGHTA, CDR2 FQGNSA. Here the CDR3 reads CASSLGGGGEQYF. CDR3 DNA: TGTGCCAGCAGCTTAGGAGGGGGCGGCGAGCAGTACTTC.

This chain uses TRBV27 with TRBJ2-1; the D is unclear. This CDR3 contains 11 residues. The V and J ends lost 6 bases and 9 bases respectively, with 9 bases between them. The germline gives CDR1 MNHEY, CDR2 SMNVEV (reference sequence). CDR3 protein: CASRGWGEQFF. Written as DNA, the CDR3 is TGTGCCAGCAGAGGATGGGGTGAGCAGTTCTTC.

The chain couples TRBV7-2 to TRBJ1-6; no clear D. This CDR3 has 16 amino acids. Germline-derived CDR1 and CDR2 are SGHTA and FQGNSA. Trimming cost V 3 bases and J 8 bases, with 17 bases left between them. CDR3 sequence (DNA): TGTGCCAGCAGCTTCATGGGAGGCAGGAGTTATTCACCCCTCCACTTT. It encodes CASSFMGGRSYSPLHF.

This rearrangement joins TRBV7-9 to TRBJ1-1; D is ambiguous. The CDR3 is 14 amino acids. Germline lookup yields CDR1 SEHNR and CDR2 FQNEAQ (reference sequence). Trimming stripped 6 bases from V and 0 bases from J, with 11 bases between. CDR3 bases: TGTGCCAGCAGTCGCGGAGGAGTGAACACTGAAGCTTTCTTT. This encodes CASSRGGVNTEAFF. Full variable domain (rest looked up from reference TRBV7-9 and TRBJ1-1): DTGVSQNPRHKITKRGQNVTFRCDPISEHNRLYWYRQTLGQGPEFLTYFQNEAQLEKSRLLSDRFSAERPKGSFSTLEIQRTEQGDSAMYLCASSRGGVNTEAFFGQGTRLTVV.

With regard to this clonotype: A read error may explain this, as a much larger clone is one base away. The rearrangement joins TRBV4-1 to TRBJ2-7; 12 nucleotides align to TRBD2. V gave up 2 bases and J gave up 3 bases; unmatched junction bases: 2. CDR3 length equals 15 residues. The germline V gene has CDR1 MGHRA and CDR2 YSYEKL. The CDR3 bases are TGCGCCAGCAGCCAAAGACTAGCGGGAGACTACGAGCAGTACTTC. Amino acids: CASSQRLAGDYEQYF.

This clonotype occurred many times. The chain is built from TRBV10-3 and TRBJ2-3; 7 nucleotides line up with TRBD2. Germline V gene data show CDR1 as ENHRY and CDR2 as SYGVKD. This CDR3 region has 14 residues. Trimming took 4 bases from V and 1 from J; bases not matched to a gene: 2. The CDR3 here is CAISGLAGTDTQYF. The CDR3 DNA reads as TGTGCCATCAGTGGGCTAGCGGGCACAGATACGCAGTATTTT.

The sample holds a few counts of this clonotype. V gene TRBV20-1 combines with J gene TRBJ1-1, with 8 bases identical to TRBD1. This CDR3 is 13 amino acids long. Trimming removed 4 bases from V and 5 bases from J; junction bases left unmatched: 6. The germline V gene has CDR1 DFQATT and CDR2 SNEGSKA (reference sequence). This CDR3 is CSANRGTGTEAFF. The CDR3 nucleotides read TGCAGTGCTAACAGGGGGACGGGGACTGAAGCTTTCTTT.